These 20 T cell receptor beta chains were sequenced from one sample in a study of blood T cell repertoires in COVID-19. Generated by immunoSEQ multiplex PCR, the TCRdb table keeps only in-frame clones and is missing some. The table records 120,000 or so clones, over 85% of them present only once. Sequenced input: peripheral blood. The receptors shown here come from a man in his 60s with COVID-19, enrolled during active disease.

The chain combines TRBV6-2 or TRBV6-3 with TRBJ2-7, with D maybe TRBD2 (6 bases). The CDR3 is 11 residues long. Germline V lookup: CDR1 MNHEY, CDR2 SVGEGT. V was trimmed by 6 bases and J by 10 bases, leaving 13 bases between them. The CDR3 DNA reads TGTGCCAGCAGCCACCCGGGAGAACAGTACTTC. This sequence encodes CASSHPGEQYF.

The chain links TRBV18 to TRBJ1-2; D possibly corresponds to TRBD1 (5 bases). Trimming cost V 8 bases and J 4 bases, with 8 bases left between them. CDR1 KGHSH and CDR2 LQKENI come from the germline V gene. The CDR3 spans 11 residues. Here the CDR3 DNA reads TGTGCCAGCAGGGGCTCCTATGGCTACACCTTC. Translated, it gives CASRGSYGYTF.

The genes are TRBV5-8 and TRBJ1-2; the D is unclear. The CDR3 consists of 12 residues. V shed 0 bases and J shed 5 bases, with 5 bases lying between them. The germline gives CDR1 SGHTS, CDR2 YDEGEE. The CDR3 region has the DNA TGTGCCAGCAGCTTGGAACAGTATGGCTACACCTTC. Protein product: CASSLEQYGYTF. Looking up the rest from reference TRBV5-8 and TRBJ1-2 gives the full variable domain: EAGVTQSPTHLIKTRGQQATLRCSPISGHTSVYWYQQALGLGLQFLLWYDEGEERNRGNFPPRFSGRQFPNYSSELNVNALELEDSALYLCASSLEQYGYTFGSGTRLTVV.

The V gene is TRBV7-6, the J gene TRBJ1-3; TRBD1 might be the D (6 bases). Germline loops: CDR1 SGHVS, CDR2 FNYEAQ. The CDR3 is made up of 15 amino acids. The ends were cut back, 5 bases at V and 6 bases at J, with 17 bases in the middle. Here the CDR3 DNA reads TGTGCCAGCAGCCCCCTTCTGACAGGCGTAAACACCATATATTTT. It translates to CASSPLLTGVNTIYF.

The V call is TRBV5-1, the J call TRBJ2-1; 8 bases are a match to TRBD1. The CDR3 covers 13 residues. The germline CDR1 and CDR2 sequences are SGHRS and YFSETQ. V dropped 7 bases and J dropped 6; count of bases not matched to a gene: 6. The CDR3 is CASWSQGANEQFF. CDR3 DNA: TGCGCCAGCTGGAGCCAGGGGGCCAATGAGCAGTTCTTC.

This clone showed up just a few times. The V and J genes are TRBV5-1 and TRBJ2-2, with 10 bases that match TRBD2. This CDR3 has 16 amino acids. The V segment lost 0 bases and the J segment 6 bases; nucleotides outside the gene matches: 5. Germline CDR1 reads SGHRS; CDR2 reads YFSETQ. CDR3 region: CASSLDPSGGPGELFF. CDR3 sequence (DNA): TGCGCCAGCAGCTTGGATCCTAGCGGGGGACCCGGGGAGCTGTTTTTT.

The rearrangement links TRBV3-1 (or the pseudogene TRBV3-2) to TRBJ2-5; possibly TRBD2 for D (7 bases). The V gene's germline CDR1 is LGHDT and CDR2 YNNKEL (reference sequence). The CDR3 extends over 14 amino acids. Trimming removed 4 bases at V and 0 bases at J, with 9 bases between. The CDR3 nucleotides read TGTGCCAGCAGCCGGGGGGGCCACCAAGAGACCCAGTACTTC. It yields the protein CASSRGGHQETQYF.

This sequence joins TRBV19 and TRBJ2-1; a weak D match, TRBD2 (6 bases). Between the trimmed V and J ends, which lost 7 bases and 7 bases, there was a span of 17 bases. The CDR3 totals 14 residues. Germline V gene sequence: CDR1 LNHDA, CDR2 SQIVND (reference sequence). The CDR3 DNA follows: TGTGCCAGTACCTATATGGGGACTTCGAATGAGCAGTTCTTC. It translates to CASTYMGTSNEQFF.

The CDR3 protein is CASSQGGLAPTGELFF. The CDR3 DNA sequence: TGTGCCAGCAGCCAAGGGGGTCTAGCGCCCACCGGGGAGCTGTTTTTT. The chain links TRBV3-1 (or the pseudogene TRBV3-2) to TRBJ2-2, with D possibly being TRBD2 (6 bases). V lost 1 base to trimming and J lost 4 bases, with 13 bases between them. This CDR3 spans 16 amino acids. Germline CDR1 reads LGHDT; CDR2 reads YNNKEL (reference sequence).

CDR3 protein: CASSQTGTGGPIGILFF. The CDR3 DNA follows: TGTGCCAGCAGCCAAACCGGGACAGGGGGACCCATTGGTATCCTGTTTTTT. The chain joins TRBV4-2 to TRBJ1-4, with 11 positions matching TRBD1. V lost 2 bases to trimming and J lost 14 bases; unmatched junction nucleotides: 16. The CDR3 has 17 residues. Germline CDR1 LGHNA, CDR2 YNFKEQ.

This chain links TRBV20-1 with TRBJ1-5; D perhaps matches TRBD1 (5 bases). CDR1 DFQATT and CDR2 SNEGSKA come from the germline V gene (reference sequence). The CDR3 spans 13 residues. With 3 bases removed from V and 8 bases from J, the gap between germline ends came to 14 bases. This CDR3 reads CSASQPGQEPQHF. The DNA of the CDR3 is TGCAGTGCTAGTCAACCAGGGCAGGAGCCCCAGCATTTT.

The chain carries TRBV27 and TRBJ2-2; D gene uncertain. CDR1 is MNHEY and CDR2 is SMNVEV in the germline V gene (reference sequence). V was clipped by 5 bases and J by 7 bases, with 11 bases between them. The CDR3 has 13 amino acids. The CDR3 reads CASSLVRGGELFF. The CDR3 nucleotides read TGTGCCAGCAGTCTCGTACGAGGCGGGGAGCTGTTTTTT.

The V call is TRBV9, the J call TRBJ2-5; a weak D match, TRBD1 (6 bases). The V end lost 1 base, the J end lost 5 bases, and 15 bases lay between the germline ends. Germline V lookup: CDR1 SGDLS, CDR2 YYNGEE. The CDR3 is 15 amino acids. As DNA, the CDR3 is TGTGCCAGCAGCGTAAATGAGGGGCAGGGGGAGACCCAGTACTTC. Translating gives CASSVNEGQGETQYF.

The chain is built from TRBV24-1 and TRBJ1-2; tentatively, D is TRBD1 (5 bases). This CDR3 is 13 amino acids long. Germline loops: CDR1 KGHDR, CDR2 SFDVKD. The ends were cut back, 4 bases at V and 4 bases at J, with 9 bases in the middle. The CDR3 DNA reads TGTGCCACCAGTGACGGGGGATTCTATGGCTACACCTTC. Translating it yields CATSDGGFYGYTF.

Worth noting for this clone: One end of the junction is discordant with germline, which a read error may explain. The genes are TRBV2 and TRBJ2-3, with 10 bases matching TRBD2. The germline CDR1 and CDR2 sequences are SNHLY and FYNNEI. The CDR3 length is 15 residues. In DNA, the CDR3 is TGTGCCAGCAGCTATCCTAGCGGGAGCAAAGATACGCAGTATTTT. Amino acid sequence: CASSYPSGSKDTQYF.

V gene TRBV4-2 combines with J gene TRBJ2-1, with 11 positions matching TRBD2. Germline CDR1 LGHNA, CDR2 YNFKEQ. There are 16 residues in the CDR3. Losses at the gene ends were 2 bases for V and 5 bases for J; bases not matched to a gene: 5. The CDR3 DNA reads TGTGCCAGCAGCCAATCCGGGACTAGCGGAAACAATGAGCAGTTCTTC. Translating gives CASSQSGTSGNNEQFF.

This chain links TRBV4-2 with TRBJ2-6; D ambiguous. V was cut by 4 bases and J by 0 bases, with 22 bases left in between. The V gene's germline CDR1 is LGHNA and CDR2 YNFKEQ. This CDR3 is built from 20 residues. This CDR3 reads CASSPHLSARFSSGANVLTF. The CDR3 DNA sequence: TGTGCCAGCAGCCCCCACTTGTCTGCTCGCTTTAGCTCTGGGGCCAACGTCCTGACTTTC.

This chain joins TRBV2 and TRBJ1-4, with D possibly TRBD1 on 5 matching bases. The CDR3 length is 14 residues. V was cut by 6 bases and J by 6 bases, with 14 bases left in between. Germline CDR1 SNHLY, CDR2 FYNNEI. The DNA of the CDR3 is TGTGCCAGCAGAGTCAGGGCGGGGGATGAAAAACTGTTTTTT. Translating it yields CASRVRAGDEKLFF.

The chain has TRBV29-1 and TRBJ2-7; 8 bases agree with TRBD1. This CDR3 spans 13 amino acids. CDR1 and CDR2 from the germline V gene are SQVTM and ANQGSEA. J lost 5 bases, V lost 0 bases, and 3 bases had no gene match. CDR3 amino acids: CSVEEGTGDEQYF. The DNA of the CDR3 is TGCAGCGTTGAAGAGGGGACAGGAGACGAGCAGTACTTC.

The chain links TRBV6-5 to TRBJ1-4; no firm D call. Deletions cut 6 bases from V and 1 base from J, with 12 bases between. Germline-derived CDR1 and CDR2 are MNHEY and SVGAGI. This CDR3 spans 15 amino acids. As DNA, the CDR3 is TGTGCCAGCAGCATCCAGCGGGGAACTAATGAAAAACTGTTTTTT. Translated, it gives CASSIQRGTNEKLFF.